This T cell receptor beta chain was profiled in a study of blood T cells in healthy people across ages. Every donor contributed roughly 10 milliliters of peripheral blood by blood draw. Extraction yielded at least 5 micrograms of total RNA per sample. Alongside a J-beta primer mix, a sample-barcoded 5' primer served in a second PCR lasting roughly 6 to 11 cycles. Every cDNA was tagged by a template-switch adaptor with 12 random nucleotides. TCRdb used MiXCR to reprocess the 5' RACE reads, holding one entry per CDR3 protein. The sample includes about 1,800,000 distinct CDR3 sequences, roughly 28% seen only once; the top ten take around 7.7%. General study results and limits: There was no known CMV status for donors, so expanded clonotype changes were possibly confounded.

Germline values: CDR1 MNHEY, CDR2 SVGEGT. The CDR3 loop spans 15 amino acids. V was trimmed by 5 bases and J by 3 bases, leaving 14 bases between them. This clonotype came up many times. Its antigen is unidentified. The chain joins TRBV6-2 or TRBV6-3 to TRBJ2-1, with D perhaps matching TRBD1 (6 bases). The TCR was taken from a woman aged 25-40 years in good health. Material for sequencing was blood. CDR3 nucleotide sequence: TGTGCCAGCAGTGATACCGGGACAAACTACAATGAGCAGTTCTTC. Protein: CASSDTGTNYNEQFF.